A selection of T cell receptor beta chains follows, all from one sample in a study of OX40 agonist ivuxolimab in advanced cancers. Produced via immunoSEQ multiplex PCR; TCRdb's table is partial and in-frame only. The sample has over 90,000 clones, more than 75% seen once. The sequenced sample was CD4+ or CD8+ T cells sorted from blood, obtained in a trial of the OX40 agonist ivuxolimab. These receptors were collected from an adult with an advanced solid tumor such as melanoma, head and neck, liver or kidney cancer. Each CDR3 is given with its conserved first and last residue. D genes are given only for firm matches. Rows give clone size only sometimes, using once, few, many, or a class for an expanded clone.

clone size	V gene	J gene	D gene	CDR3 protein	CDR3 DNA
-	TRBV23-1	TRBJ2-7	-	CANARDGSYEQYF	TGCGCCAACGCCCGGGACGGAAGTTACGAGCAGTACTTC
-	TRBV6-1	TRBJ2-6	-	CASRGASSGANVLTF	TGTGCCAGCAGGGGGGCTAGCTCTGGGGCCAACGTCCTGACTTTC
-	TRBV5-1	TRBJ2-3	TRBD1	CASSLAQGTGNTDTQYF	TGCGCCAGCAGCTTGGCCCAGGGGACAGGGAACACAGATACGCAGTATTTT
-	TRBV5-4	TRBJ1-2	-	CASSPGVYGYGYTF	TGTGCCAGCAGCCCAGGGGTATACGGCTATGGCTACACCTTC
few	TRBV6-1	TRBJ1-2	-	CASRSDWAGEYGYTF	TGTGCCAGCAGATCCGATTGGGCAGGGGAATATGGCTACACCTTC
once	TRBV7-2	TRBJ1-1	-	CASSLNGEAFF	TGTGCCAGCAGCTTAAACGGAGAAGCTTTCTTT
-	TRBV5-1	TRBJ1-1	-	CASSLGSGNTEAFF	TGCGCCAGCAGCTTGGGGTCAGGGAACACTGAAGCTTTCTTT
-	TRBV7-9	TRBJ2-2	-	CAIDGEVMGGELFF	TGTGCCATCGACGGGGAGGTGATGGGCGGGGAGCTGTTTTTT
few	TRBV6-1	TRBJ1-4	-	CAFSKTWGEKLFF	TGTGCCTTTTCCAAAACGTGGGGTGAAAAACTGTTTTTT
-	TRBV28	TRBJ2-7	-	CASGGFDYEQYF	TGTGCCAGCGGAGGATTCGACTACGAGCAGTACTTC
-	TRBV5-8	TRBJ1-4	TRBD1	CASLTGGIGVTNEKLFF	TGTGCCAGCTTAACAGGGGGCATCGGAGTAACTAATGAAAAACTGTTTTTT
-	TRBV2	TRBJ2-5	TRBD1	CASSERQGWETQYF	TGTGCCAGCAGTGAGAGACAGGGGTGGGAGACCCAGTACTTC
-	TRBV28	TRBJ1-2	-	CASIAGGNYGYTF	TGTGCCAGCATTGCCGGAGGTAACTATGGCTACACCTTC
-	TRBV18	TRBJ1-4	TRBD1	CASSQGRGTGEDKLFF	TGTGCCAGCTCACAAGGGCGAGGAACAGGGGAAGATAAACTGTTTTTT
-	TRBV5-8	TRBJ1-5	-	CASSLSFGGGNQPQHF	TGTGCCAGCAGCCTGTCCTTTGGCGGGGGCAATCAGCCCCAGCATTTT
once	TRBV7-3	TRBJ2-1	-	CASSLTPQGGSYNEQFF	TGTGCCAGCAGCTTAACGCCCCAGGGTGGCTCCTACAATGAGCAGTTCTTC
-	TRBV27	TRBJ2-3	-	CASRGYGADTQYF	TGTGCCAGCAGGGGCTATGGGGCGGATACGCAGTATTTT